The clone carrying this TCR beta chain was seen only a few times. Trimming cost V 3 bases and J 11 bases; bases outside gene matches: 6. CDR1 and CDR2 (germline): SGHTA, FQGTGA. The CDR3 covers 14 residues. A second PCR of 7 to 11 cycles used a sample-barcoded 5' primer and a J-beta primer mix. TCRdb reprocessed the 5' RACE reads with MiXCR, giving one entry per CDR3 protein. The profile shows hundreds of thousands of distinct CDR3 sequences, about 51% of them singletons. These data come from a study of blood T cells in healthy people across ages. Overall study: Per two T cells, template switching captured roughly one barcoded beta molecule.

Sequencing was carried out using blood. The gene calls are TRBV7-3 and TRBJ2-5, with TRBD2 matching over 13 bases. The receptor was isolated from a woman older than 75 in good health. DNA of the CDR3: TGTGCCAGCAGCTTTACCGGGACTAGCGGGGAGCAGTACTTC. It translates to CASSFTGTSGEQYF.